Here is one TCR beta chain with its context. Its antigen is undetermined. The sample belongs to a study of cytomegalovirus exposure and HLA in healthy donors. Turning to the study itself: Falling in the Caucasian-associated ancestry cluster were about 80% of under 450 genotyped donors. Study results and limitations: In a later analysis, parvovirus B19, influenza, CMV and Epstein-Barr virus appeared linked to several top co-occurrence clusters. Some V segments could not be told apart, so they were left out, TRBV6-2 and TRBV6-3 among them.

Primers included in the PCR were 60 Vbeta and 13 Jbeta primers. Produced via immunoSEQ multiplex PCR; TCRdb's table is partial and in-frame only. The table has some 200,000 clones, around 80% seen once. V lost 4 bases to trimming and J lost 4 bases, with 10 bases between them. This CDR3 is 14 amino acids long. CDR1 SGHTA and CDR2 FQGNSA come from the germline V gene. The source of this sequence is a man aged 35 to 55 in good health and CMV-seropositive. Sequenced: PBMCs. The V call is TRBV7-2, the J call TRBJ2-2, with D maybe TRBD2 (6 bases). For the CDR3, the DNA is TGTGCCAGCAGCTCGTTGGGGGGCACCGGGGAGCTGTTTTTT. Its translation is CASSSLGGTGELFF. The entire variable domain, with the rest obtained from reference TRBV7-2 and TRBJ2-2, is as follows: GAGVSQSPSNKVTEKGKDVELRCDPISGHTALYWYRQSLGQGLEFLIYFQGNSAPDKSGLPSDRFSAERTGGSVSTLTIQRTQQEDSAVYLCASSSLGGTGELFFGEGSRLTVL.